This is a list of T cell receptor beta chains from one sample in a study of Ad26.COV2.S vaccination and SARS-CoV-2 variants. Profiled with immunoSEQ multiplex PCR; TCRdb holds only in-frame clones, not every one. The data show about 440,000 clones, with 90% seen just once and under 4.5% held by the top ten. This sample comprised peripheral blood, obtained in a trial of Ad26.COV2.S vaccine versus placebo. The receptors shown here come from a person between 18 and 60 years old who received the Ad26.COV2.S COVID-19 vaccine or a placebo. Both conserved end residues are trimmed from each CDR3. A D gene is named only where the DNA matches it firmly.

CDR3 length	V gene	J gene	D gene	CDR3 protein
11	TRBV6-4	TRBJ2-3	-	ASSDGWGDTQY
12	TRBV19	TRBJ2-7	-	ASSIRLRDYEQY
14	TRBV7-2	TRBJ2-7	TRBD2	ASSLGGTSGPYEQY
11	TRBV2	TRBJ1-2	-	ASREDGLYGYT
13	TRBV6-1	TRBJ2-7	-	ASSEGQLNSYEQY
12	TRBV2	TRBJ2-1	TRBD2	ASGLAGRYDEQF
13	TRBV6-5	TRBJ1-2	TRBD1	ASRRGQGANYGYT
14	TRBV24-1	TRBJ2-5	TRBD1	ATSEVGQGGKETQY
14	TRBV7-2	TRBJ2-1	TRBD2	ASSLMGLADYNEQF
12	TRBV28	TRBJ2-7	TRBD2	ASSLSGGRREQY
12	TRBV11-3	TRBJ2-2	TRBD1	ASSPGQGSGELF
8	TRBV2	TRBJ2-7	-	ASRGRGQY
10	TRBV6-1	TRBJ2-7	-	ASSELVYEQY
11	TRBV2	TRBJ1-1	-	ATREGLNTEAF
12	TRBV6-5	TRBJ2-3	TRBD2	ASREREGGDTQY
9	TRBV18	TRBJ1-5	-	ASSKPQPQH
13	TRBV4-3	TRBJ1-1	TRBD1	ASSHIQGMNTEAF
13	TRBV2	TRBJ2-7	TRBD2	ASSEATSGSYEQY
13	TRBV19	TRBJ2-7	-	ASSIRVWGHYEQY
17	TRBV6-2/TRBV6-3	TRBJ2-7	TRBD2	ASSYLLGTSGRSSYEQY
10	TRBV5-1	TRBJ2-7	-	ASASSSYEQY
14	TRBV4-2	TRBJ1-4	-	ASSPALGRGNEKLF
11	TRBV29-1	TRBJ1-1	-	SVDAATNTEAF
11	TRBV5-6	TRBJ2-5	-	ASTSLGVETQY
13	TRBV13	TRBJ2-7	-	ASSLDRGSSYEQY
14	TRBV3-1/TRBV3-2	TRBJ2-3	-	ASSQEPRVSTDTQY
14	TRBV15	TRBJ2-2	-	ATSRRTAPDTGELF
11	TRBV14	TRBJ1-2	-	ASSPRTVGGYT
16	TRBV11-2	TRBJ1-1	-	AIPRASTLKLSCSEAF
12	TRBV5-6	TRBJ2-5	TRBD2	ASSSGLAGETQY
13	TRBV2	TRBJ2-7	TRBD1	ASSERRDSRYEQY
13	TRBV7-2	TRBJ2-3	TRBD2	ASSTSGVSTDTQY
15	TRBV19	TRBJ2-1	-	ASSIVFWVSSYNEQF
10	TRBV27	TRBJ1-6	-	ASKSVNSPLH
13	TRBV19	TRBJ2-5	TRBD1	ASSGAGTAEETQY
11	TRBV5-1	TRBJ2-7	-	ASSLEPPYEQY
13	TRBV11-3	TRBJ2-1	TRBD2	ASSLQRGAYNEQF
11	TRBV27	TRBJ2-7	-	ASSSQGPYEQY
9	TRBV30	TRBJ2-7	-	AWKGPYEQY
13	TRBV27	TRBJ1-5	TRBD1	ASSAGTGGVQPQH
11	TRBV4-3	TRBJ2-4	-	ASSQARADIQY
9	TRBV2	TRBJ2-7	-	ASRAASEQY
8	TRBV6-5	TRBJ1-1	-	ASSNLRAV
12	TRBV5-1	TRBJ2-1	-	ASSLASFYNEQF
12	TRBV6-5	TRBJ2-1	TRBD2	ATSREGRDNEQF
13	TRBV28	TRBJ2-4	-	ASSLKGIAKNIQY
16	TRBV7-2	TRBJ2-7	-	ASSFARSRVGNSYEQY
12	TRBV11-1	TRBJ1-4	-	ASSRRGAPEKLF
16	TRBV6-4	TRBJ1-6	-	ASSDRGLRPSYNSPLH
15	TRBV9	TRBJ1-1	-	ASSVARGVPPGTEAF
10	TRBV19	TRBJ1-4	-	ASTAAPTKLF
12	TRBV30	TRBJ2-3	TRBD2	AWSSGASTDTQY
12	TRBV5-1	TRBJ2-5	TRBD1	ASSPGTGQETQY
12	TRBV7-2	TRBJ2-7	-	ASSSGHTAYEQY
13	TRBV18	TRBJ1-5	-	ASSPPQELGQPQH
12	TRBV6-5	TRBJ1-4	-	ASRPGGTNEKLF
13	TRBV9	TRBJ2-1	-	ASSHEGWESDEQF
12	TRBV29-1	TRBJ1-4	-	SVAPLGGGEKLF
10	TRBV28	TRBJ1-2	-	ASESEGGGYT